This T cell receptor beta chain was sequenced during a study of T cell changes during pregnancy in multiple sclerosis. The protocol was immunoSEQ multiplex PCR, while the TCRdb copy is restricted to in-frame clones and leaves out a portion. The data contain about 89,000 clones, roughly 94% of them singletons. The CDR3 contains 16 residues. Trimming took 2 bases from V and 5 from J; bases not matched to a gene: 8. CDR1 and CDR2 (germline): SEHNR, FQNEAQ (reference sequence). The chain links TRBV7-9 to TRBJ2-2, with TRBD1 matching 7 bases. This TCR was sampled from a female donor in good health, enrolled as a control in a pregnancy study. The sequenced sample was peripheral blood, obtained after pregnancy. CDR3 in amino acids: CASSLKIQQGTGELFF. CDR3 nucleotides: TGTGCCAGCAGCTTAAAAATCCAACAGGGGACCGGGGAGCTGTTTTTT.